This TCR beta chain was sequenced for a study of patients and donors after allogeneic stem cell transplantation. Using its own MiXCR run on the RT-PCR reads, TCRdb lists one record per CDR3 protein. The data show 400,000 to 450,000 distinct CDR3 sequences, 15% to 20% seen once. V dropped 2 bases and J dropped 3 bases, with 14 bases sitting between them. CDR1 is MNHEY, CDR2 SVGEGT, per germline. The CDR3 sequence is 15 residues long. The table lists this clonotype with a few counts. The origin of this receptor is a human donor who was either an allogeneic HSCT recipient or a stem cell or donor lymphocyte infusion donor (not recorded which). It is not recorded whose cells these are; they may come from a transplant donor. The chain carries TRBV6-2 or TRBV6-3 and TRBJ2-7; no clear D gene. Sequences were obtained from blood, either unsorted or a sorted T cell fraction (not recorded which). The CDR3 is CASSYPGDSIYEQYF. The CDR3 nucleotides are TGTGCCAGCAGTTACCCCGGAGACTCGATCTACGAGCAGTACTTC.